The 12 T cell receptor beta chains below all came from one sample that was sequenced in a study of tissue T cells after allogeneic stem cell transplantation. TCRdb keeps only in-frame clones here, not all; method: immunoSEQ multiplex PCR. The table has under 8,000 clones, about 45% seen once; the top ten hold around 7%. Time point indicated: mouse harvest day 7 after allogeneic transplant. The graft held 10^6 splenic CD5+ T cells and 10^7 T-cell-depleted bone marrow cells. The sample comprised gut tissue. These TCRs come from a female BALB/c mouse given C57BL/6 T cells with graft-versus-host disease after an allogeneic hematopoietic cell transplant.

For this clone: Germline and genes here are mouse. The read finishes 1 residue shy of the CDR3 end, and the germline J gene is used to complete it. V is TRBV20 and J is TRBJ1-2; 8 positions match TRBD1. Unmatched junction bases numbered 10, after V lost 1 base and J lost 0 bases. The germline V gene encodes CDR1 GFQATS and CDR2 STVNSAI. The CDR3 is 17 residues long. CDR3 DNA, as far as it was read: TGTGGTGCTAGGGCCCTAACAGGGGGATCTGCAAACTCCGACTACACC. Translation: CGARALTGGSANSDYT. The whole CDR3 sequence is CGARALTGGSANSDYTF.

As regards this clone: Any gene name here is a mouse gene name. The read ends 1 residue before the CDR3 terminus; that terminus is restored from the germline J gene. The chain couples TRBV31 to TRBJ1-2, with TRBD1 matching 9 bases. This CDR3 has 14 residues. J lost 4 bases, V lost 1 base, and 4 bases had no gene match. The germline CDR1 and CDR2 sequences are GKSSPN and SITVG. CDR3 DNA (partial): TGTGCCTGGAGTCGGGACAGGGTGGGCTCCGACTACACC. This sequence encodes CAWSRDRVGSDYT. The entire CDR3 sequence reads CAWSRDRVGSDYTF.

Turning to this clone: Each gene name is a mouse one. The read halts 1 residue ahead of the CDR3 end, with the missing end drawn from the germline J gene. V and J are TRBV3 and TRBJ2-3; TRBD2 is a possible D gene (6 bases). Germline CDR1 reads SNHLY; CDR2 reads FYNGKV (reference sequence). V lost 4 bases to trimming and J lost 1 base, with 6 bases between them. CDR3 length equals 13 residues. The CDR3: CASSWGGAETLYF. The sequenced CDR3 bases are TGTGCCAGCAGCTGGGGGGGTGCAGAAACGCTGTAT.

This clone was seen only a few times. Genes and germline are mouse. From the germline J gene comes the end of the CDR3, since the read stops 1 residue before it. This rearrangement joins TRBV13-2 to TRBJ2-7, with 11 nucleotides matching TRBD2. V lost 0 bases to trimming and J lost 2 bases; unmatched junction nucleotides: 4. There are 16 residues in the CDR3. CDR1 is NNHNN, CDR2 SYGAGS, per germline (reference sequence). Partial CDR3 DNA: TGTGCCAGCGGTGATGAGGGACTGGGGGCCCCCTATGAACAGTAC. Translated, it gives CASGDEGLGAPYEQY. The complete CDR3 sequence is CASGDEGLGAPYEQYF.

Details on this clone: Gene names refer to mouse genes. The CDR3 end is not reached by the read, which stops 1 residue before it; the germline J gene fills it in. The gene calls are TRBV26 and TRBJ1-6; the match to TRBD1 covers 9 bases. TRBJ1-6 is an ORF, and what it does is uncertain. With V trimmed by 4 bases and J by 10 bases, 2 bases remained unmatched. In germline, CDR1 is KGHPV, CDR2 FQNQEV (reference sequence). The CDR3 consists of 13 residues. The CDR3 loop reads CASSRQGESPLYF. The sequenced CDR3 bases are TGTGCCAGCAGTCGACAGGGGGAGTCGCCCCTCTAC.

About this clone: The genes are named according to mouse. The read stops 1 residue short of the end of the CDR3; the missing end is completed from the germline J gene. The V call is TRBV26, the J call TRBJ1-3, with D possibly matching TRBD1 (6 bases). V lost 6 bases and J 0 bases, leaving 9 bases between the germline ends. CDR1 and CDR2 (germline): KGHPV, FQNQEV (reference sequence). This CDR3 is built from 14 residues. CDR3 DNA, as far as it was read: TGTGCCAGCAGCCGGGACATTTCTGGAAATACGCTCTAT. This sequence encodes CASSRDISGNTLY. From start to end, the CDR3 is CASSRDISGNTLYF.

Comment on this clone: Genes here carry mouse names. The read comes to an end 1 residue before the CDR3 does, leaving the germline J gene to fill in the end. V is TRBV13-2 and J is TRBJ1-4; no firm D call. Per germline, CDR1 NNHNN and CDR2 SYGAGS (reference sequence). This CDR3 comprises 13 residues. The V end was cut by 5 bases, the J end by 0 bases, with 5 bases between. This CDR3 reads CASGRISNERLFF. CDR3 DNA, as far as it was read: TGTGCCAGCGGCAGAATTTCCAACGAAAGATTATTT.

In its sample, this clone was seen a few times. These gene names are mouse names. The read ends 1 residue shy of where the CDR3 ends; the end is completed using the germline J gene. The rearrangement links TRBV14 to TRBJ1-6; D ambiguous. Being an ORF, TRBJ1-6 has a function that is uncertain. Trimming left V 2 bases short and J 7 bases short, with 7 bases between. This CDR3 region has 13 residues. Germline lookup yields CDR1 SGHDT and CDR2 FRDEAV. The CDR3 spells CASSLSGNSPLYF. The CDR3 DNA, read in part, is TGTGCCAGCAGTTTGTCGGGGAATTCGCCCCTCTAC.

Worth noting for this clone: Gene labels here are mouse ones. The missing CDR3 end, 1 residue past where the read stops, is filled in from the germline J gene. The rearrangement links TRBV12-1 to TRBJ2-7; perhaps TRBD2 as D (6 bases). Germline loops: CDR1 SGHSN, CDR2 HYEKVE. Between the trimmed V and J ends, which lost 1 base and 3 bases, there was a span of 12 bases. This CDR3 region has 14 residues. The CDR3 protein is CASSLHGGYYEQYF. The DNA read from the CDR3 is TGTGCCAGCTCTCTACACGGGGGGTACTATGAACAGTAC. Combining the CDR3 with reference TRBV12-1 and TRBJ2-7 gives the whole variable domain DSGVVQSPRHIIKEKGGRSVLTCIPISGHSNVVWYQQTLGKELKFLIQHYEKVERDKGFLPSRFSVQQFDDYHSEMNMSALELEDSAMYFCASSLHGGYYEQYFGPGTRLTVL.

About this clone: Mismatch with germline at one junction end may stem from a read error. These gene names are mouse names. The observed sequence ends 1 residue before the CDR3 terminus, with the missing tail filled in from the germline J gene. The chain couples TRBV13-2 to TRBJ2-5; D may correspond to TRBD1 or TRBD2 (6 bases each). This CDR3 has 15 residues. Germline V gene lookup returns CDR1 NNHNN and CDR2 SYGAGS (reference sequence). This CDR3 reads CASSDGGRGLDTQYF. The covered CDR3 bases are TGTGCCAGCAGTGATGGGGGACGGGGGCTTGACACCCAGTAC.

Notes on this clone: Genes and germline are mouse. The read ends 1 residue shy of where the CDR3 ends; the end is completed using the germline J gene. The chain uses TRBV23 and TRBJ2-1; TRBD2, the D gene given by the table, was not confirmed from the DNA. Germline CDR1 KGHTA, CDR2 FQNQQP. This CDR3 has 15 residues. CDR3 residues: CSSSQPGGDYAEQFF. The CDR3 bases that were read are TGCTCCAGCAGTCAACCGGGGGGAGACTATGCTGAGCAGTTC.

Remarks on this clone: Genes and germline are mouse. The CDR3 end is not reached by the read, which stops 1 residue before it; the germline J gene fills it in. The rearrangement links TRBV12-2 to TRBJ1-5, with 9 nucleotides matching TRBD1. The length of the CDR3 is 14 residues. Germline CDR1 and CDR2: SGHLS and HYDKME. V shed 4 bases and J 3 bases; nucleotides not matched to a gene: 3. The CDR3 loop is CASSLQGANQAPLF. CDR3 DNA, as far as it was read: TGTGCCAGCTCCCTACAGGGGGCCAACCAGGCTCCGCTT.